This TCR beta chain was identified during a study of radiotherapy plus CTLA-4 blockade in lung cancer. Study background: Overall, approximately 18% of patients showed an objective response, while 31% attained disease control. Whole-study results and caveats: Blood-borne expansion of tumor-derived TCR clones followed radiotherapy plus ipilimumab. Interferon-beta, together with early blood T cell clone dynamics, reportedly best predicted response.

This CDR3 is built from 17 residues. Trimming pared 1 base from V and 2 bases from J, leaving 14 bases between. CDR1 and CDR2 (germline): ENHRY, SYGVKD. Points on this clone: Its antigen is undetermined.

Treatment of patients with chemo-refractory metastatic non-small-cell lung cancer consisted of focal radiation plus CTLA-4 blockade with ipilimumab. Assay used: immunoSEQ multiplex PCR; TCRdb lists only in-frame clones, some missing. The sample has 35,000 to 50,000 clones; about two thirds are singletons. This specimen consisted of peripheral blood, obtained from a patient treated with radiotherapy plus ipilimumab. The rearrangement uses TRBV10-3 and TRBJ2-2, with D possibly being TRBD1 (6 bases). This receptor was identified in a human donor with non-small cell lung cancer who had a partial response to radiotherapy plus ipilimumab. This chain's CDR3 is CAISEFTGTYNTGELFF. The CDR3 nucleotides are TGTGCCATCAGTGAGTTCACCGGGACATACAACACCGGGGAGCTGTTTTTT.